Listed here are 29 T cell receptor beta chains from one sample, sequenced in a study of blood T cell repertoires in COVID-19. Only in-frame clones appear in the TCRdb table, and some are missing; sequencing was by immunoSEQ multiplex PCR. The sample yields 55,000 to 75,000 clones, roughly three quarters seen once. Input material: peripheral blood. Receptors were obtained from a human donor in a cohort sampled during active COVID-19.

As to this clone: The CDR3 end shows no conserved phenylalanine or tryptophan, and so a read error is likely. The limits of the CDR3 on the DNA are not certain, so only TCRdb's listed CDR3 is given. This chain links TRBV30 with TRBJ2-4; no DNA check was done on the table's D call, TRBD1. Per germline, CDR1 GTSNPN and CDR2 SVGIG (reference sequence). The CDR3 numbers 13 amino acids, ends counted. This CDR3 reads CAWSGKGPQVVTV.

The gene calls are TRBV11-1 and TRBJ2-5; TRBD1 might be the D (6 bases). The CDR3 loop spans 13 amino acids. The germline V gene has CDR1 SGHAT and CDR2 FQDESV (reference sequence). V was cut by 5 bases and J by 2 bases, with 9 bases left in between. CDR3 nucleotides: TGTGCCAGCAGCCAGGGGATTCAAGAGACCCAGTACTTC. It is translated as CASSQGIQETQYF.

The V call is TRBV6-6, the J call TRBJ2-3, with D unresolved. Trimming took off 2 bases at V and 4 bases at J, with 10 bases between the two ends. This CDR3 has 14 amino acids. Germline loops: CDR1 MNHNY, CDR2 SVGAGI (reference sequence). CDR3 DNA: TGTGCCAGCAGTTACACCCCGCTAGCAGATACGCAGTATTTT. It codes for CASSYTPLADTQYF.

The chain links TRBV28 to TRBJ2-2; a possible D gene is TRBD1 (6 bases). Trimming shortened V by 6 bases and J by 0 bases, and 14 bases separated the two germline ends. The CDR3 spans 16 residues. The germline gives CDR1 MDHEN, CDR2 SYDVKM. The CDR3 DNA reads as TGTGCCAGCAGGCCCACCGGGACACCGAACACCGGGGAGCTGTTTTTT. Translating gives CASRPTGTPNTGELFF. Together with reference TRBV28 and TRBJ2-2, the CDR3 gives the full variable domain: DVKVTQSSRYLVKRTGEKVFLECVQDMDHENMFWYRQDPGLGLRLIYFSYDVKMKEKGDIPEGYSVSREKKERFSLILESASTNQTSMYLCASRPTGTPNTGELFFGEGSRLTVL.

This clone occurred once. The J gene is TRBJ2-3, the V gene TRBV18; D is undetermined. Germline V gives CDR1 KGHSH, CDR2 LQKENI. CDR3 length equals 12 residues. Trimming left V 6 bases short and J 3 bases short, with 7 bases between. The CDR3 bases are TGTGCCAGCTCCTCACAAACAGATACGCAGTATTTT. This gives the protein CASSSQTDTQYF.

The chain couples TRBV18 to TRBJ2-3; no firm D call. The V end lost 0 bases, the J end lost 6 bases, and 13 bases lay between the germline ends. This CDR3 has 15 residues. In germline, CDR1 is KGHSH, CDR2 LQKENI. CDR3 sequence (DNA): TGTGCCAGCTCACCACCGGCACAGTCCCACGATACGCAGTATTTT. This sequence encodes CASSPPAQSHDTQYF.

This chain connects TRBV7-3 to TRBJ2-2; 8 bases agree with TRBD1. Germline CDR1 reads SGHTA; CDR2 reads FQGTGA. J lost 1 base, V lost 5 bases, and 0 bases had no gene match. This CDR3 comprises 14 residues. CDR3 sequence (DNA): TGTGCCAGCAGCGGGACAGGGAACACCGGGGAGCTGTTTTTT. Encoded protein: CASSGTGNTGELFF.

The V and J genes are TRBV6-2 or TRBV6-3 and TRBJ2-3; possibly TRBD2 for D (6 bases). Trimming took 1 base from V and 5 from J, leaving 10 bases between them. The germline CDR1 and CDR2 sequences are MNHEY and SVGEGT. The CDR3 extends over 14 amino acids. CDR3 protein: CASSYWPEGDTQYF. The CDR3 nucleotides read TGTGCCAGCAGTTACTGGCCGGAGGGAGATACGCAGTATTTT.

This sequence joins TRBV7-9 and TRBJ2-5; the match to TRBD2 covers 11 bases. The J segment lost 5 bases and the V segment lost 4 bases, leaving 12 bases of the junction unmatched. Germline V gene data show CDR1 as SEHNR and CDR2 as FQNEAQ (reference sequence). The CDR3 covers 17 residues. CDR3 coding DNA: TGTGCCAGCAGCTGGGGACTAGCGGCCCTGTTGTCGGAGACCCAGTACTTC. It codes for CASSWGLAALLSETQYF.

The V gene is TRBV4-1, the J gene TRBJ2-7, with 9 bases aligning to TRBD2. Germline V gene lookup returns CDR1 MGHRA and CDR2 YSYEKL. This CDR3 has 15 amino acids. Trimming at V came to 1 base and at J to 0 bases, leaving 1 base not matched to a gene. The CDR3 DNA follows: TGCGCCAGCAGCCAAGGACTAGCGGTCTCCTACGAGCAGTACTTC. It is translated as CASSQGLAVSYEQYF.

The CDR3 region is CAWSSTENEAFF. DNA of the CDR3: TGTGCCTGGAGTTCGACAGAGAACGAAGCTTTCTTT. This chain connects TRBV30 to TRBJ1-1; tentatively, D is TRBD1 (5 bases). The CDR3 length is 12 residues. V was pared by 2 bases and J by 8 bases, with 12 bases between. CDR1 is GTSNPN and CDR2 is SVGIG in the germline V gene (reference sequence).

The chain couples TRBV12-3 or TRBV12-4 to TRBJ2-5; D is unclear. The CDR3 extends over 12 amino acids. V lost 2 bases and J lost 5, with 6 bases in between. The CDR3, as DNA: TGTGCCAGCAGTTTACCTACGGAGACCCAGTACTTC. It translates to CASSLPTETQYF.

V and J are TRBV27 and TRBJ2-7; maybe TRBD2 (5 bases). The ends were cut back, 5 bases at V and 5 bases at J, with 19 bases in the middle. The CDR3 is 15 amino acids. The germline CDR1 and CDR2 sequences are MNHEY and SMNVEV (reference sequence). CDR3 amino acids: CASSQLEKRFHEQYF. As DNA, the CDR3 is TGTGCCAGCAGTCAATTGGAGAAGCGGTTCCACGAGCAGTACTTC.

The V call is TRBV25-1, the J call TRBJ2-7, with a tentative D call TRBD1 (5 bases). Germline V lookup: CDR1 MGHDK, CDR2 SYGVNS. With 4 bases removed from V and 4 bases from J, the gap between germline ends came to 11 bases. This CDR3 has 13 amino acids. The CDR3 region is CASSAVNRYEQYF. The CDR3 bases are TGTGCCAGCAGTGCGGTGAACAGGTACGAGCAGTACTTC.

The chain joins TRBV30 to TRBJ2-1, with a tentative D call TRBD2 (6 bases). There are 13 residues in the CDR3. Trimming removed 5 bases at V and 1 base at J, with 9 bases between. Germline CDR1 and CDR2: GTSNPN and SVGIG (reference sequence). CDR3 region: CAWEAGSYNEQFF. CDR3 nucleotide sequence: TGTGCCTGGGAGGCGGGGTCCTACAATGAGCAGTTCTTC.

The rearrangement links TRBV4-1 to TRBJ1-6; D ambiguous. The CDR3 covers 14 residues. The V gene's germline CDR1 is MGHRA and CDR2 YSYEKL. The V end lost 6 bases, the J end lost 8 bases, and 14 bases lay between the germline ends. The DNA of the CDR3 is TGCGCCAGCAGTCGCAGGTTGGAGGATTCACCCCTCCACTTT. This gives the protein CASSRRLEDSPLHF.

J is TRBJ2-7 and V is TRBV19, with 7 bases matching TRBD1. Germline values: CDR1 LNHDA, CDR2 SQIVND (reference sequence). The CDR3 consists of 14 residues. Trimming cost V 7 bases and J 1 base; bases outside gene matches: 7. The CDR3 nucleotides are TGTGCCAGTAAGATCGGGACAGCTTCCTACGAGCAGTACTTC. It is translated as CASKIGTASYEQYF.

The V and J genes are TRBV11-2 and TRBJ2-5; TRBD1 is a possible D gene (5 bases). The germline V gene encodes CDR1 SGHAT and CDR2 FQNNGV. Trimming removed 4 bases at V and 5 bases at J, with 14 bases between. CDR3 length: 14 residues. The chain's CDR3 is CASSSAGLGETQYF. In nucleotides, the CDR3 is TGTGCCAGCAGCTCGGCAGGGCTGGGGGAGACCCAGTACTTC.

This chain joins TRBV2 and TRBJ2-2; TRBD2 is a possible D gene (5 bases). The CDR3 length is 15 residues. The V end was cut by 5 bases, the J end by 2 bases, with 12 bases between. The germline V gene encodes CDR1 SNHLY and CDR2 FYNNEI. The CDR3 loop reads CASSRRTSNTGELFF. The CDR3 bases are TGTGCCAGCAGTAGACGGACTTCTAACACCGGGGAGCTGTTTTTT.

This clone was picked up a small number of times. Here the CDR3 DNA reads TGTGCCAGCAGTCCGGGAGGGCTGGGGGAGACCCAGTACTTC. It yields the protein CASSPGGLGETQYF. The V and J genes are TRBV6-5 and TRBJ2-5; TRBD2 matches 8 bases. Germline loops: CDR1 MNHEY, CDR2 SVGAGI. This CDR3 has 14 residues. Trimming removed 5 bases from V and 5 bases from J; junction bases left unmatched: 7.

This rearrangement joins TRBV7-9 to TRBJ1-3; 9 bases are a match to TRBD1. Per germline, CDR1 SEHNR and CDR2 FQNEAQ (reference sequence). The V segment lost 5 bases and the J segment 14 bases; nucleotides outside the gene matches: 16. The CDR3 loop spans 15 amino acids. CDR3 amino acids: CASSNRDRELGGLYF. In nucleotides, the CDR3 is TGTGCCAGCAGCAACCGGGACAGGGAATTAGGGGGTTTATATTTT.

The chain links TRBV19 to TRBJ1-1, with D possibly TRBD1 on 6 matching bases. The CDR3 totals 14 residues. From germline, CDR1 is LNHDA and CDR2 SQIVND (reference sequence). With 9 bases removed from V and 4 bases from J, the gap between germline ends came to 18 bases. The CDR3 sequence is CASREQGLGTEAFF. CDR3 nucleotides: TGTGCCAGCCGTGAGCAGGGGCTGGGCACTGAAGCTTTCTTT. Filled out from reference TRBV19 and TRBJ1-1, the complete variable domain reads DGGITQSPKYLFRKEGQNVTLSCEQNLNHDAMYWYRQDPGQGLRLIYYSQIVNDFQKGDIAEGYSVSREKKESFPLTVTSAQKNPTAFYLCASREQGLGTEAFFGQGTRLTVV.

This clone appeared a single time. This rearrangement joins TRBV11-2 to TRBJ2-1; TRBD2 agrees at 10 bases. The germline CDR1 and CDR2 sequences are SGHAT and FQNNGV. The CDR3 runs to 14 residues. V lost 2 bases, J lost 6 bases, and 1 base stayed unmatched. The CDR3 sequence: CASSLSGRGNEQFF. CDR3 sequence (DNA): TGTGCCAGCAGCTTAAGCGGGAGGGGCAATGAGCAGTTCTTC. Looking up the rest from reference TRBV11-2 and TRBJ2-1 gives the full variable domain: EAGVAQSPRYKIIEKRQSVAFWCNPISGHATLYWYQQILGQGPKLLIQFQNNGVVDDSQLPKDRFSAERLKGVDSTLKIQPAKLEDSAVYLCASSLSGRGNEQFFGPGTRLTVL.

The chain has TRBV9 and TRBJ2-3, with D possibly being TRBD2 (6 bases). Germline V gene lookup returns CDR1 SGDLS and CDR2 YYNGEE. The CDR3 spans 16 residues. Trimming shortened V by 2 bases and J by 0 bases, and 13 bases separated the two germline ends. The CDR3, as DNA: TGTGCCAGCAGCGTCGGACTATCCGGAAGCACAGATACGCAGTATTTT. It yields the protein CASSVGLSGSTDTQYF.

The rearrangement links TRBV30 to TRBJ2-3, with D perhaps matching TRBD2 (7 bases). Per the germline V gene, CDR1 is GTSNPN and CDR2 is SVGIG (reference sequence). This CDR3 comprises 13 residues. Trimming removed 4 bases from V and 2 bases from J, with 10 bases in between. CDR3 sequence reads: CAWMGGPTDTQYF. In nucleotides, the CDR3 is TGTGCCTGGATGGGGGGGCCCACAGATACGCAGTATTTT.

This chain connects TRBV4-3 to TRBJ1-5; no firm D call. Trimming took off 1 base at V and 5 bases at J, with 9 bases between the two ends. This CDR3 contains 14 residues. Germline CDR1 LGHNA, CDR2 YSLEER. DNA for the CDR3: TGCGCCAGCAGCCAAGCTACGACTCATCAGCCCCAGCATTTT. This sequence encodes CASSQATTHQPQHF.

The CDR3 spells CASSQVVGGGTEAFF. As DNA, the CDR3 is TGTGCCAGCAGCCAAGTCGTAGGGGGGGGCACTGAAGCTTTCTTT. The chain links TRBV14 to TRBJ1-1; D perhaps matches TRBD1 (6 bases). Germline lookup yields CDR1 SGHDN and CDR2 FVKESK. The CDR3 loop spans 15 amino acids. Between the trimmed V and J ends, which lost 1 base and 4 bases, there was a span of 13 bases.

The CDR3 is CASSRSSKPYEQYF. As DNA, the CDR3 is TGTGCCAGCAGCCGGAGTTCAAAACCCTACGAGCAGTACTTC. The V and J genes are TRBV5-4 and TRBJ2-7, with D hard to call. Trimming stripped 4 bases from V and 2 bases from J, with 13 bases between. Germline V gene data show CDR1 as SGHNT and CDR2 as YYREEE (reference sequence). The CDR3 extends over 14 amino acids.

The table lists this clone with a count of one. This chain links TRBV5-6 with TRBJ2-7; 7 positions match TRBD1. Germline V gene sequence: CDR1 SGHDT, CDR2 YYEEEE. The CDR3 loop spans 17 amino acids. Trimming at V came to 3 bases and at J to 0 bases, leaving 12 bases not matched to a gene. The CDR3 nucleotides read TGTGCCAGCAGCTCAGGTCCAGGGGACAGTAGCTCCTACGAGCAGTACTTC. Amino acid sequence: CASSSGPGDSSSYEQYF.